This entry describes one T cell receptor beta chain. The source of the sample is a study of T cell changes during pregnancy in multiple sclerosis. This table comes from immunoSEQ multiplex PCR, and its TCRdb copy is limited to in-frame clones, with some not included. Here the sample spans more than 40,000 clones, 70% to 90% being singletons. CDR1 and CDR2 (germline): SGHDT, YYEEEE. V was pared by 0 bases and J by 8 bases, with 9 bases of the junction left unmatched. The CDR3 runs to 16 residues. The rearrangement joins TRBV5-6 to TRBJ2-3; 10 bases line up with TRBD1. The input for sequencing was CD4+ T cells from peripheral blood mononuclear cells, taken in the first trimester of pregnancy. The source is a female donor with multiple sclerosis, enrolled in a pregnancy study. The CDR3 nucleotides are TGTGCCAGCAGCTTGGGTGGGGACAGGGGATTTGGTACGCAGTATTTT. Encoded protein: CASSLGGDRGFGTQYF. Looking up the rest from reference TRBV5-6 and TRBJ2-3 gives the full variable domain: DAGVTQSPTHLIKTRGQQVTLRCSPKSGHDTVSWYQQALGQGPQFIFQYYEEEERQRGNFPDRFSGHQFPNYSSELNVNALLLGDSALYLCASSLGGDRGFGTQYFGPGTRLTVL.